This entry describes one T cell receptor beta chain. This receptor's antigen is unknown. Per-base qualities were not stored, and no clone one base away is much larger. The CDR3 runs 14 residues from the cysteine to the phenylalanine. The only DNA kept is the CDR3, 42 bases in frame from the first base. Per the germline V gene (reference sequence), MNHEY is the CDR1 and SMNVEV is the CDR2. Trimming costs V 8 bases and J 0 bases, and their ends lie 14 bases apart. The study was a case-control design nested within a healthcare worker cohort in London, UK, with weekly nasopharyngeal swab PCR tests and blood sampling. Between 23 and 31 March 2020, the week of the UK lockdown, healthcare workers were enrolled and then followed up weekly for as long as 16 weeks. The data were obtained in a study of early T cells in non-severe SARS-CoV-2 infection (dated by TCRdb to the early 2020s). As for the study more broadly: TCR sequencing used bulk RNA from unsorted whole blood, so alpha and beta chains could not be paired. General findings and caveats noted by the study authors: VDJdb matching was skewed toward anti-spike CD8 responses and likely underestimated virus-specific expansions by missing private and CD4 specificities.

Library construction relied on 5' RACE. Sequencer: NextSeq 500. In the TCR library protocol, unique molecular identifiers were attached to individual cDNA molecules to correct for PCR bias and sequencing error. Sequencing covered both TCR alpha and beta chains, and within each sample the abundances of alpha and beta sequences were tightly co-correlated. In the paper's pipeline: Decombinator V4 was used to annotate TCR sequences for V gene, J gene and CDR3. Expanded TCRs were defined as changing significantly between any two time points under a Poisson model with p below 0.0001. Abundances of TCRs were expressed as counts per million after normalisation to the total number of TCRs sequenced in each sample. MAIT TCRs were defined by TRAV1-2 paired with TRAJ12, TRAJ20 or TRAJ33, and iNKT TCRs by TRAV10 paired with TRAJ18. VDJdb, accessed 1 November 2021, was searched for CMV, EBV and SARS-CoV-2 annotated TCRs, excluding TCRs annotated for multiple antigens. TCRdb handled the public reads itself, with Q25 trimming in fastp and clone calling in MiXCR, and kept productive beta chains. CDR3 protein duplicates are merged, each entry listing the most common genes and DNA. These V and J calls derive from TCRdb rather than the authors' analysis. The sample records 45,000 or so distinct CDR3 sequences, less than 8.5% of which are singletons. The ten biggest clones cover just over 8% of the sample.

Sequenced: whole blood. The TCR originated in an adult who was a healthcare worker with PCR-confirmed SARS-CoV-2 infection or an uninfected control (not recorded which). The sequence is built from TRBV27 and TRBJ2-7; the D gene is perhaps TRBD1, on 5 matching bases. This receptor carries the CDR3 CASAYSGHSYEQYF. The nucleotide sequence reads as follows: TGTGCCAGCGCTTATTCCGGACACTCCTACGAGCAGTACTTC.